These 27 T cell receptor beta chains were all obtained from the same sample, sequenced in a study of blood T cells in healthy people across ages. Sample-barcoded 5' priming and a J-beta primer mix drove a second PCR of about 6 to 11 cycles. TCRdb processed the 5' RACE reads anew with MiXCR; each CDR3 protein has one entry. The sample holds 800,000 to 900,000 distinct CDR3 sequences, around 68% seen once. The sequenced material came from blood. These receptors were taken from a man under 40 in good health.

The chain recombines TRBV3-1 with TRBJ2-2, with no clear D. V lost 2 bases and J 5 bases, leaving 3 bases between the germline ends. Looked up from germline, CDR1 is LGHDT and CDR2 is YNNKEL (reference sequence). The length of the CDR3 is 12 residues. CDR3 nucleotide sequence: TGTGCCAGCAGCCAACAGACCGGGGAGCTGTTTTTT. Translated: CASSQQTGELFF.

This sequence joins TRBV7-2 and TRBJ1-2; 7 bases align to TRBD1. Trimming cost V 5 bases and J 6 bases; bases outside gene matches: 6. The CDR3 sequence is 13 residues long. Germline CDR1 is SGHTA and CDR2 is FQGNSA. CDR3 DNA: TGTGCCAGCAGCCCGGGACAGACGAATGGCTACACCTTC. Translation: CASSPGQTNGYTF. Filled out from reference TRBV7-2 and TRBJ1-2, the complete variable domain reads GAGVSQSPSNKVTEKGKDVELRCDPISGHTALYWYRQSLGQGLEFLIYFQGNSAPDKSGLPSDRFSAERTGGSVSTLTIQRTQQEDSAVYLCASSPGQTNGYTFGSGTRLTVV.

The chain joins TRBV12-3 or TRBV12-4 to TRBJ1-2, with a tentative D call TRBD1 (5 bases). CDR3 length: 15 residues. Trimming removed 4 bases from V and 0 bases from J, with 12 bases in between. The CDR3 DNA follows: TGTGCCAGCAGTTCCTGGGGCAGCACTAACTATGGCTACACCTTC. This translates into CASSSWGSTNYGYTF.

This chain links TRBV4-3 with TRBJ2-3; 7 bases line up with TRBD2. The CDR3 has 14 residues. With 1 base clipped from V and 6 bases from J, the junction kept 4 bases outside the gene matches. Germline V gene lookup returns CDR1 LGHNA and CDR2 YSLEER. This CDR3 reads CASSQVAGEDTQYF. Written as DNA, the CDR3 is TGCGCCAGCAGCCAAGTGGCGGGGGAGGATACGCAGTATTTT.

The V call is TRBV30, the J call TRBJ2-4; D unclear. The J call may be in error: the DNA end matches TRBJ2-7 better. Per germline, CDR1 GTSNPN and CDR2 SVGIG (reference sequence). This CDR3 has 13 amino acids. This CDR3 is CAWTLSRLNEQYF. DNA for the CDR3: TGTGCCTGGACCCTCTCGAGATTGAACGAGCAGTACTTC.

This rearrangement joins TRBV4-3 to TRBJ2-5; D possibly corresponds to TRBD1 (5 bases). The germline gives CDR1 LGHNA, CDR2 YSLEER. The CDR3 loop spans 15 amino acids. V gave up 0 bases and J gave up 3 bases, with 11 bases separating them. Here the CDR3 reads CASSQDRRTKETQYF. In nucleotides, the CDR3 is TGCGCCAGCAGCCAAGATCGCAGGACAAAAGAGACCCAGTACTTC.

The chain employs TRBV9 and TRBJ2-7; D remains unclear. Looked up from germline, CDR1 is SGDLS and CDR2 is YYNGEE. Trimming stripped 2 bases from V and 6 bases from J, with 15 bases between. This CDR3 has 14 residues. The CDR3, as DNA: TGTGCCAGCAGCGTTTCCGGGTTTGGTCGCGAGCAGTACTTC. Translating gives CASSVSGFGREQYF.

CDR3 DNA sequence: TGTGCCAGCAGCCGTACGGGGCGCGACGATGAGCAGTTCTTC. This codes for CASSRTGRDDEQFF. The chain links TRBV4-2 to TRBJ2-1, with D possibly being TRBD1 or TRBD2 (5 bases each). The CDR3 covers 14 residues. Trimming shortened V by 4 bases and J by 8 bases, and 15 bases separated the two germline ends. The germline V gene has CDR1 LGHNA and CDR2 YNFKEQ.

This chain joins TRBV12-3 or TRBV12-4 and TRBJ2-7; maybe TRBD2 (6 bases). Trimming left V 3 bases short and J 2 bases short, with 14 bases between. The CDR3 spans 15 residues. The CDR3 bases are TGTGCCAGCAGTTTCAGTTCAGGGAGGACCTACGAGCAGTACTTC. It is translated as CASSFSSGRTYEQYF.

The DNA for the CDR3 is TGTGCCACACGCCTGGGGACCCGGGGGGATACGCAGTATTTT. It codes for CATRLGTRGDTQYF. This chain connects TRBV10-3 to TRBJ2-3; weak D call: TRBD2 (6 bases). The CDR3 runs 14 residues. Germline V lookup: CDR1 ENHRY, CDR2 SYGVKD. Trimming removed 10 bases at V and 6 bases at J, with 20 bases between.

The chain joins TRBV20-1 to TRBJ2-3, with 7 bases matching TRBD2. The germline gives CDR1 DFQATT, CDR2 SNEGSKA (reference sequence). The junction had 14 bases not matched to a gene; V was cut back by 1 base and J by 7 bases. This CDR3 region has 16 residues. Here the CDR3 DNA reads TGCAGTGCTAGAGTTAATGGACTAGGGACGAAGAATACGCAGTATTTT. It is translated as CSARVNGLGTKNTQYF.

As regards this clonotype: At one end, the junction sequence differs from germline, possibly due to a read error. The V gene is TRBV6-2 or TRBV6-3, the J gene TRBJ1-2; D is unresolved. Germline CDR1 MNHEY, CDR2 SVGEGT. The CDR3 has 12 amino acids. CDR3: CVSSYLSRGYTF. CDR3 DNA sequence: TGTGTCAGCAGTTACCTCTCGAGGGGCTACACCTTC.

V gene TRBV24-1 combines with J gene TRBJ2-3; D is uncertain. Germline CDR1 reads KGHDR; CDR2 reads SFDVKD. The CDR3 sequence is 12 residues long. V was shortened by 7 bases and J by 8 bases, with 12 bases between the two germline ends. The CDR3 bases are TGTGCCACCAGACCGACCAAAACTACGCAGTATTTT. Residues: CATRPTKTTQYF.

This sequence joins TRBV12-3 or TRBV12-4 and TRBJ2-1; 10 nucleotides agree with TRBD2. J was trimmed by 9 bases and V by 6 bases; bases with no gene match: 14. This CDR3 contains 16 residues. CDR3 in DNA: TGTGCCAGCAGCCCTCAGGAGCGGGGGGGCTTGGGTGAGCAGTTCTTC. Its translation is CASSPQERGGLGEQFF.

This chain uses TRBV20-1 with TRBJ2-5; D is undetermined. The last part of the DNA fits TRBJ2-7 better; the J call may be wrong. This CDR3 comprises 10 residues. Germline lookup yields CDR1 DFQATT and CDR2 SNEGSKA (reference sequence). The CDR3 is CSAAIYEQYF. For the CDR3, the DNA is TGCAGTGCTGCGATCTACGAGCAGTACTTC.

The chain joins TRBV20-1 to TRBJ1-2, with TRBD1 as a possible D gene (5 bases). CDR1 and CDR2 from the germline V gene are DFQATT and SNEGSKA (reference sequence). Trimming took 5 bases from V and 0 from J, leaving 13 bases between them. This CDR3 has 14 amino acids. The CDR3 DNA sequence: TGCAGTGCTCAACAGGAGATCCCTAACTATGGCTACACCTTC. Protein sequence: CSAQQEIPNYGYTF.

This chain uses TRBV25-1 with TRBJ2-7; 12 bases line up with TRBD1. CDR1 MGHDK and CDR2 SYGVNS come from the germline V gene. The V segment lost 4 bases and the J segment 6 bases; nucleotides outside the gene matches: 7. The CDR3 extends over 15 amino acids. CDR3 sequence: CASSVSGQGASEQYF. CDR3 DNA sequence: TGTGCCAGCAGTGTTTCGGGACAGGGGGCATCCGAGCAGTACTTC.

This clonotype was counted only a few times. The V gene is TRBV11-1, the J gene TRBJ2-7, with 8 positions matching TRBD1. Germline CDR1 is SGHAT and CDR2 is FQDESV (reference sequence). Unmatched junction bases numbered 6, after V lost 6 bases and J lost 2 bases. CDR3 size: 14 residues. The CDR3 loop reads CASSHGQGTYEQYF. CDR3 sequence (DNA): TGTGCCAGCAGTCACGGACAGGGAACCTACGAGCAGTACTTC.

In DNA, the CDR3 is TGTGCCACCAGCGCCAGTTCCCATGAGCAGTTCTTC. Amino acid sequence: CATSASSHEQFF. The rearrangement uses TRBV15 and TRBJ2-1; D is undetermined. V lost 5 bases and J lost 8, with 10 bases in between. CDR1 is LNHNV, CDR2 YYDKDF, per germline (reference sequence). This CDR3 has 12 amino acids.

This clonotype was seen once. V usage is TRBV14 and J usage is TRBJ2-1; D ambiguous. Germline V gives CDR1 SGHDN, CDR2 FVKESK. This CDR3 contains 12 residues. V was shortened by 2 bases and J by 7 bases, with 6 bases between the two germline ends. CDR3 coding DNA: TGTGCCAGCAGCCAATGGCAAAATGAGCAGTTCTTC. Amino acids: CASSQWQNEQFF.

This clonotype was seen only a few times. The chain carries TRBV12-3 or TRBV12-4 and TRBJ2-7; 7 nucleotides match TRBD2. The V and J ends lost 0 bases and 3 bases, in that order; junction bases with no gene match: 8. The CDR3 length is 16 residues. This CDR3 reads CASSLAMAGGSYEQYF. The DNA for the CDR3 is TGTGCCAGCAGTTTAGCGATGGCCGGCGGGAGCTACGAGCAGTACTTC.

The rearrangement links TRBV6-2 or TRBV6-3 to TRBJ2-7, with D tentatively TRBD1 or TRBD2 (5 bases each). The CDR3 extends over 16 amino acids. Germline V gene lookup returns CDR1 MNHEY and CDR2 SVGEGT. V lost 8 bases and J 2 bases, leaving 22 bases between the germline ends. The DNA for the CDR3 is TGTGCCAGCGACTCTCTTCTGGGGACGACAACCTACGAGCAGTACTTC. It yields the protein CASDSLLGTTTYEQYF.

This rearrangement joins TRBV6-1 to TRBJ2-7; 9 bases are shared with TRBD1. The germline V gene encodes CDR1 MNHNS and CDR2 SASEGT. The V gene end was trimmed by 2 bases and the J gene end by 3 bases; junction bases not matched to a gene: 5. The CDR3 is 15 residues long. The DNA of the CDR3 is TGTGCCAGCAGTGAATCGACAGGGGGAATCTACGAGCAGTACTTC. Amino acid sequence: CASSESTGGIYEQYF.

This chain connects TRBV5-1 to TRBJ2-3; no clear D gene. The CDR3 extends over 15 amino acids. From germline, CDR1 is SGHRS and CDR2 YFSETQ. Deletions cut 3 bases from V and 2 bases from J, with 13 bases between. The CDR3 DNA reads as TGCGCCAGCAGCTCGGCTGCGGTTTCCACAGATACGCAGTATTTT. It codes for CASSSAAVSTDTQYF. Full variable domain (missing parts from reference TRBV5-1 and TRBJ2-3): KAGVTQTPRYLIKTRGQQVTLSCSPISGHRSVSWYQQTPGQGLQFLFEYFSETQRNKGNFPGRFSGRQFSNSRSEMNVSTLELGDSALYLCASSSAAVSTDTQYFGPGTRLTVL.

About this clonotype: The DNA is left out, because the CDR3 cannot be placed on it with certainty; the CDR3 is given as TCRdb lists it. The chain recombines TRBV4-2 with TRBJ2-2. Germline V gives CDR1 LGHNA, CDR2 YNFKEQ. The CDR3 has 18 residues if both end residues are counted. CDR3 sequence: CASSQNSHYEQYFGELFF.

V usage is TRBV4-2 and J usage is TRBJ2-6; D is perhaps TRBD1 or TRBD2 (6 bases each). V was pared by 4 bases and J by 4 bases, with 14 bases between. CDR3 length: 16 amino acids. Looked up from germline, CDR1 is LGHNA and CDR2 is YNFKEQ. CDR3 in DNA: TGTGCCAGCAGCCCTCTCACGGGGGCGGGGGCCAACGTCCTGACTTTC. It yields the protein CASSPLTGAGANVLTF.

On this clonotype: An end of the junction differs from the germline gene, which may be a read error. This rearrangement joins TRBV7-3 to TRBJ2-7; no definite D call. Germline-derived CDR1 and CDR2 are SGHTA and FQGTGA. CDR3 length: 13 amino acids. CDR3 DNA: TGTGCCGGCAGCTTAAATGGTGGGTCCGAGCAGTACTTC. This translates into CAGSLNGGSEQYF.